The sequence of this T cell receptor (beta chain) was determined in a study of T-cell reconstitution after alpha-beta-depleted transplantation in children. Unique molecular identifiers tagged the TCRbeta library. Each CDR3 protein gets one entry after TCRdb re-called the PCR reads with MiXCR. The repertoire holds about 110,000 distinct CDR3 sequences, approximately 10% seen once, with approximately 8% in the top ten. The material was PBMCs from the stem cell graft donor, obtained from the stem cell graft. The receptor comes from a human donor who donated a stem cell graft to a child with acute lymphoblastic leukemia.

The CDR3 DNA is TGTGCCAGCAGCCGACCTTTAGCGAGCTCCTACGAGCAGTACTTC. Translating it yields CASSRPLASSYEQYF. The V and J genes are TRBV4-2 and TRBJ2-7, with D possibly being TRBD2 (5 bases). The CDR3 consists of 15 residues. Germline values: CDR1 LGHNA, CDR2 YNFKEQ. V was trimmed by 4 bases and J by 0 bases, leaving 13 bases between them.